The clone carrying this TCR beta chain occurred many times. This record comes from a study of regulatory T cells in long-lasting Graves disease. The V gene lost 0 bases and the J gene lost 4 bases, with 11 bases spanning the gap. This CDR3 has 14 residues. CDR1 is SGHNT, CDR2 YYREEE, per germline (reference sequence). Time point reported: newly diagnosed GD, antithyroid drugs for less than 3 months. The authors made the TCR library using RNA they extracted from PBMCs. Building the TCR beta libraries relied on iRepertoire HTBI primers, and CDR3 regions underwent Arm-PCR. Each CDR3 protein gets one entry after TCRdb re-called the multiplex PCR reads with MiXCR. Seen here are fewer than 350,000 distinct CDR3 sequences, 15% to 20% observed once, and the top ten hold about 38%.

V usage is TRBV5-4 and J usage is TRBJ2-7; D gene uncertain. The source was peripheral blood mononuclear cells (PBMCs), collected at new diagnosis, from a patient treated with antithyroid drugs. The sequence was collected from a female donor with Graves disease. CDR3 loop: CASSLGFGSYEQYF. DNA for the CDR3: TGTGCCAGCAGCTTGGGTTTTGGCTCGTACGAGCAGTACTTC.